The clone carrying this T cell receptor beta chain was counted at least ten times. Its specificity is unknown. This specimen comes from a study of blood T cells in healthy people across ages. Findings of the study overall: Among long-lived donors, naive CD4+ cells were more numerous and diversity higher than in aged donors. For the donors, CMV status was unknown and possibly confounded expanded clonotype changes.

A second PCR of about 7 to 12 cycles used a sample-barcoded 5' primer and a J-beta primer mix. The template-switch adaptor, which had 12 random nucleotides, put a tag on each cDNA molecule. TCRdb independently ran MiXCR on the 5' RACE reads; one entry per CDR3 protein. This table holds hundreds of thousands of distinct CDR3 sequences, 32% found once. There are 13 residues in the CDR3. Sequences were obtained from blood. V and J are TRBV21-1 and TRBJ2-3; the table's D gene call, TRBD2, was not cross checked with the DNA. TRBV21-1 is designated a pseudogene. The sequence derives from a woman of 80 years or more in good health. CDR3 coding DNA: TGTGCCAGCAGCAAAGAGGGAGCCGATACGCAGTATTTT. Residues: CASSKEGADTQYF.